This TCR beta chain is from a study of Ad26.COV2.S vaccination and SARS-CoV-2 variants. About the research overall: Once, or twice with 56 days between doses, Ad26.COV2.S was given intramuscularly. Study outcomes and limitations: The TCR breadth and depth analyses may have understated or missed part of the total T cell responses. The placebo group had lower spike-specific TCR breadth than the vaccine recipients did.

TCRdb's copy holds only in-frame clones and misses some; the assay was immunoSEQ multiplex PCR. The sample gives about 680,000 clones, around 89% of which show up once; around 1.5% is in the top ten. V shed 5 bases and J 4 bases; nucleotides not matched to a gene: 13. CDR1 is SGHRS and CDR2 is YFSETQ in the germline V gene. The CDR3 runs to 16 residues. Concerning this clone itself: Its specificity is not known.

Treatment given: roughly 20 received Ad26.COV2.S at low or high dose, single or two shots; about 5 received placebo; per-sample allocation not given. On day 63 after the first injection, vaccine and placebo recipients gave samples. An adult donor aged 18-55 years was enrolled in Boston. Source: peripheral blood, taken in a trial of Ad26.COV2.S vaccine versus placebo. The rearrangement joins TRBV5-1 to TRBJ2-3, with TRBD2 matching over 7 bases. The receptor was derived from a person between 18 and 65 years old who received the Ad26.COV2.S COVID-19 vaccine or a placebo. This CDR3 is CASRLLEGGPSDTQYF. CDR3 DNA sequence: TGCGCCAGCAGACTCCTAGAGGGAGGGCCCTCAGATACGCAGTATTTT.